The source of this T cell receptor beta chain is a study of blood T cells in healthy people across ages. This CDR3 contains 13 residues. CDR1 and CDR2 (germline): LGHNA, YSLEER. V lost 1 base and J 3 bases, leaving 7 bases between the germline ends. A second about 7 to 12 cycle PCR used barcoded and J-beta primers. No fewer than 3 million CDR3-containing paired-end reads came from each sample. MiXCR, applied by TCRdb to the 5' RACE reads, yields one record per CDR3 protein. The table has approximately 1.5 million distinct CDR3 sequences, 35% to 45% seen once. This clonotype occurred many times. Total RNA, at least 6 micrograms per sample, was extracted from PBMCs.

The source material was blood. The V gene is TRBV4-3, the J gene TRBJ2-7, with D hard to call. The origin of this receptor is a woman under 30 in good health. The CDR3: CASSQGRRYEQYF. The DNA for the CDR3 is TGCGCCAGCAGCCAAGGGCGCCGCTACGAGCAGTACTTC.